Below, one T cell receptor beta chain is given with its context. The CDR3 contains 16 residues. V lost 3 bases to trimming and J lost 4 bases; unmatched junction nucleotides: 12. The germline V gene has CDR1 SGDLS and CDR2 YYNGEE. This sample is drawn from a study of control samples from healthy donors and cancer patients. TCRdb's table, derived via immunoSEQ multiplex PCR, lists solely in-frame clones and lacks some. The sample shows 130,000 or so clones, roughly 91% of them seen only once. This receptor was taken from a man aged 40-49 years in good health. This chain links TRBV9 with TRBJ1-2; 7 nucleotides match TRBD1. The specimen was blood. The CDR3 DNA reads as TGTGCCAGCAGCGCCGACTATTATACAGGGGCCTATGGCTACACCTTC. It translates to CASSADYYTGAYGYTF.